These T cell receptor beta chains were read from a single sample in a study of monozygotic twins with inflammatory bowel disease. For each CDR3 protein, TCRdb gives one entry from its re-call of the 5' RACE reads, without DNA. The sample table sets out 160,000 or so distinct CDR3 sequences. Sequenced input: blood. The receptors were sampled from a human donor with ulcerative colitis or Crohn's disease, or a healthy co-twin of an affected twin (not recorded which). CDR3s include the opening cysteine and the closing phenylalanine or tryptophan. Fields, in order: J gene, V gene, CDR3 protein.

>TRBJ1-4|TRBV20-1
CSATAGGGAFEKLFF
>TRBJ2-3|TRBV28
CASSLLPGTGGGYF
>TRBJ2-1|TRBV7-2
CASSLTFSSSYNEQFF
>TRBJ1-1|TRBV5-1
CASPCLPGLRAFF
>TRBJ2-5|TRBV5-5
CASSQRQGQETQYF
>TRBJ1-6|TRBV10-3
CAISESINSPLHF
>TRBJ2-1|TRBV5-1
CASSLAGTRNYNEQFF
>TRBJ2-5|TRBV10-3
CAISAPGQETQYF
>TRBJ2-5|TRBV5-6
CASSLVRTSPIQETQYF
>TRBJ1-1|TRBV27
CASSLSGRVEDTEAFF
>TRBJ2-7|TRBV5-1
CASSWDSGYEQYF
>TRBJ1-2|TRBV7-9
CASSLVGSYGYTF